This record concerns one TCR beta chain sequence. This record comes from a study of blood T cell repertoires in COVID-19. Study background: Whether acute or convalescent, the COVID-19 samples came from the United States, Italy and Spain. Sample material is recorded as cDNA or gDNA derived from T cells, B-cell-depleted T cells, or PBMCs.

As handled by the study authors: Estimation of nucleated cell counts was performed using reference gene primer amplification. TCRdb's copy holds only in-frame clones and misses some; the assay was immunoSEQ multiplex PCR. V, J and clone size are those of that table, while D and trimming were read from the DNA. The data contain approximately 88,000 clones, 60% to 85% of them singletons. The CDR3 has 17 amino acids. The germline CDR1 and CDR2 sequences are LNHDA and SQIVND (reference sequence). V gave up 2 bases and J gave up 0 bases, with 14 bases separating them. This chain uses TRBV19 with TRBJ1-5; D is possibly TRBD1 (5 bases). This TCR came from a human donor in a cohort sampled during active COVID-19. Input material: peripheral blood. DNA for the CDR3: TGTGCCAGTAGTATACGGGGGGTTTTTAATAGCAATCAGCCCCAGCATTTT. Its protein is CASSIRGVFNSNQPQHF.